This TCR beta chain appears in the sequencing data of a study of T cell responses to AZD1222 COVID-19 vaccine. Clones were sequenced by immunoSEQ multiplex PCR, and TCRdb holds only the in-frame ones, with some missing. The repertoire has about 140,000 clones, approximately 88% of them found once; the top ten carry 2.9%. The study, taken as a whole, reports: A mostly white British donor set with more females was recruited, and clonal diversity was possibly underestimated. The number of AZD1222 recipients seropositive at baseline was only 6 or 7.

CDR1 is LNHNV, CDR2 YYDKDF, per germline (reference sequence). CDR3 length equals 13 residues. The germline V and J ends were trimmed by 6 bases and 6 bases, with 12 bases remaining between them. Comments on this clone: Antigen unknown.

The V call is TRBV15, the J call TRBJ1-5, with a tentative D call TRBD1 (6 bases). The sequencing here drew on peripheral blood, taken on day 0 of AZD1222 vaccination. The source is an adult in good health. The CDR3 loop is CATSHRVGQPQHF. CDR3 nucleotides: TGTGCCACCAGTCACAGGGTGGGTCAGCCCCAGCATTTT.